These 26 T cell receptor beta chains were sequenced from one sample in a study of T cells after yellow fever vaccination. TCRdb re-derived calls from the 5' RACE reads in MiXCR, one entry per CDR3 protein. The sample contains more than 300,000 distinct CDR3 sequences, roughly 10% of which appear only once. The source was CD4+ T cells sorted from PBMCs, collected 45 days after the yellow fever booster vaccination. Receptors were obtained from a man aged 18 to 29 who received the YFV17D yellow fever vaccine.

V and J are TRBV11-2 and TRBJ1-6, with D possibly matching TRBD1 (5 bases). From germline, CDR1 is SGHAT and CDR2 FQNNGV. V dropped 1 base and J dropped 7 bases, with 14 bases sitting between them. This CDR3 comprises 16 residues. CDR3 sequence reads: CASSLAWDGKNSPLHF. DNA for the CDR3: TGTGCCAGCAGCTTAGCCTGGGACGGAAAAAATTCACCCCTCCACTTT. Based on the CDR3 plus reference TRBV11-2 and TRBJ1-6, the full variable domain is EAGVAQSPRYKIIEKRQSVAFWCNPISGHATLYWYQQILGQGPKLLIQFQNNGVVDDSQLPKDRFSAERLKGVDSTLKIQPAKLEDSAVYLCASSLAWDGKNSPLHFGNGTRLTVT.

This clonotype was seen ten or more times. J is TRBJ2-5 and V is TRBV5-5; possible D gene TRBD1, 5 bases. Germline V gives CDR1 SGHKS, CDR2 YYEKEE (reference sequence). V was pared by 2 bases and J by 1 base, with 21 bases between. The CDR3 runs 18 residues. The CDR3 is CASSFNPLTGVLQETQYF. The DNA for the CDR3 is TGTGCCAGCAGCTTTAATCCTCTAACAGGAGTCCTCCAAGAGACCCAGTACTTC.

This clonotype was recorded many times. The chain combines TRBV6-2 or TRBV6-3 with TRBJ1-1; possible D gene TRBD1, 6 bases. Trimming left V 6 bases short and J 0 bases short, with 11 bases between. The CDR3 is 14 amino acids. Germline loops: CDR1 MNHEY, CDR2 SVGEGT. In DNA, the CDR3 is TGTGCCAGCAGGAGGGACACCCTGAACACTGAAGCTTTCTTT. This codes for CASRRDTLNTEAFF.

The chain employs TRBV2 and TRBJ1-6, with D uncertain. V was trimmed by 5 bases and J by 10 bases, leaving 15 bases between them. This CDR3 comprises 14 residues. Germline V lookup: CDR1 SNHLY, CDR2 FYNNEI. CDR3 residues: CASSYDTPGSPLHF. For the CDR3, the DNA is TGTGCCAGCAGTTATGACACCCCCGGCTCACCCCTCCACTTT. Full variable domain (remainder filled in from reference TRBV2 and TRBJ1-6): EPEVTQTPSHQVTQMGQEVILRCVPISNHLYFYWYRQILGQKVEFLVSFYNNEISEKSEIFDDQFSVERPDGSNFTLKIRSTKLEDSAMYFCASSYDTPGSPLHFGNGTRLTVT.

The rearrangement joins TRBV6-1 to TRBJ2-3; no firm D call. From germline, CDR1 is MNHNS and CDR2 SASEGT. CDR3 size: 14 residues. V lost 4 bases and J lost 4, with 12 bases in between. The CDR3 spells CASSGTTSADTQYF. The CDR3 region has the DNA TGTGCCAGCAGTGGGACCACTTCGGCAGATACGCAGTATTTT.

This clonotype was recorded a few times. The chain couples TRBV24-1 to TRBJ1-2, with a possible D match to TRBD1 (5 bases). Germline V CDR1 and CDR2: KGHDR, SFDVKD. Trimming took 6 bases from V and 4 from J, leaving 11 bases between them. The CDR3 is 13 residues long. The CDR3 sequence: CATSSGASYGYTF. The CDR3, as DNA: TGTGCCACCAGTAGCGGGGCCTCCTATGGCTACACCTTC.

This clonotype was detected only a few times. The CDR3 reads CASNPAIFTDTQYF. CDR3 nucleotide sequence: TGTGCCAGCAACCCCGCTATCTTCACAGATACGCAGTATTTT. The chain carries TRBV5-5 and TRBJ2-3; D is uncertain. Trimming left V 6 bases short and J 2 bases short, with 13 bases between. In germline, CDR1 is SGHKS, CDR2 YYEKEE (reference sequence). The CDR3 totals 14 residues.

This clonotype was detected only a few times. The chain combines TRBV3-1 with TRBJ2-7; TRBD2 might be the D (5 bases). There are 14 residues in the CDR3. V dropped 1 base and J dropped 2 bases, with 9 bases sitting between them. Germline values: CDR1 LGHDT, CDR2 YNNKEL (reference sequence). The CDR3 coding sequence is TGTGCCAGCAGCCAAGGTGGAGGAACCTACGAGCAGTACTTC. This gives the protein CASSQGGGTYEQYF.

The chain joins TRBV4-2 to TRBJ2-1; 8 nucleotides match TRBD2. Germline CDR1 LGHNA, CDR2 YNFKEQ. Germline trimming cut 2 bases from V and 4 bases from J; bases unmatched to any gene: 10. The CDR3 has 17 amino acids. The CDR3 protein is CASSQLPLGLAYNEQFF. The DNA for the CDR3 is TGTGCCAGCAGCCAACTCCCCCTCGGACTAGCTTACAATGAGCAGTTCTTC.

This clonotype was detected a few times. This chain uses TRBV6-1 with TRBJ2-2; 9 bases fit TRBD1. Germline CDR1 is MNHNS and CDR2 is SASEGT. Trimming removed 6 bases from V and 7 bases from J; junction bases left unmatched: 9. This CDR3 spans 15 amino acids. The CDR3 DNA reads as TGTGCCAGCAGAAGGGACAGGGATACGGGCGGGGAGCTGTTTTTT. It yields the protein CASRRDRDTGGELFF.

The sample holds a few counts of this clonotype. V gene TRBV5-1 combines with J gene TRBJ1-2; D is uncertain. Per germline, CDR1 SGHRS and CDR2 YFSETQ. The CDR3 is 15 residues long. Trimming cost V 0 bases and J 4 bases, with 13 bases left between them. CDR3 sequence reads: CASSLGSARGYGYTF. The DNA for the CDR3 is TGCGCCAGCAGCTTGGGGTCAGCCCGAGGCTATGGCTACACCTTC.

The gene calls are TRBV12-3 or TRBV12-4 and TRBJ2-1; either TRBD1 or TRBD2 may supply D (5 bases each). V lost 7 bases to trimming and J lost 4 bases, with 11 bases between them. This CDR3 has 13 residues. Written as DNA, the CDR3 is TGTGCCAGCACGGGACGGAGGTACAATGAGCAGTTCTTC. Translation gives CASTGRRYNEQFF.

This clonotype was found a few times. The V gene is TRBV5-8, the J gene TRBJ1-2, with 7 positions matching TRBD1. The germline CDR1 and CDR2 sequences are SGHTS and YDEGEE. After removal of 2 bases from V and 8 bases from J, the junction contained 15 bases not matched to a gene. CDR3 length equals 16 residues. CDR3 region: CASSFRGVPTSGGYTF. The DNA of the CDR3 is TGTGCCAGCAGCTTCAGGGGGGTCCCTACCTCGGGCGGCTACACCTTC.

In its sample, this clonotype was seen a few times. The chain employs TRBV9 and TRBJ2-1; TRBD2 matches at 9 bases. The CDR3 has 15 residues. Germline V gene sequence: CDR1 SGDLS, CDR2 YYNGEE. J lost 13 bases, V lost 0 bases, and 11 bases had no gene match. The DNA of the CDR3 is TGTGCCAGCAGCGTAGACGGCAGCGGGGGGCCTTTTCAGTTCTTC. Translating gives CASSVDGSGGPFQFF.

The chain links TRBV7-3 to TRBJ2-3; TRBD1 aligns across 7 bases. V trimming: 6 bases; J trimming: 4 bases; junction bases outside the gene matches: 10. The germline V gene has CDR1 SGHTA and CDR2 FQGTGA. This CDR3 spans 15 amino acids. The chain's CDR3 is CASRVTGSKADTQYF. The CDR3 DNA follows: TGTGCCAGCAGAGTGACAGGGTCGAAGGCAGATACGCAGTATTTT.

The chain couples TRBV6-5 to TRBJ2-3, with a possible D match to TRBD2 (6 bases). Germline CDR1 MNHEY, CDR2 SVGAGI. The CDR3 has 17 residues. V was clipped by 6 bases and J by 5 bases, with 24 bases between them. The CDR3 here is CASSLRSGRGVGDTQYF. The CDR3, as DNA: TGTGCCAGCAGCCTAAGGTCGGGGCGCGGGGTCGGAGATACGCAGTATTTT.

This clonotype was counted many times. The V gene is TRBV5-1, the J gene TRBJ1-1; weak D call: TRBD1 (5 bases). The length of the CDR3 is 15 residues. The germline V gene has CDR1 SGHRS and CDR2 YFSETQ. Trimming shortened V by 4 bases and J by 1 base, and 14 bases separated the two germline ends. CDR3 loop: CASSRDPTGNTEAFF. The CDR3, as DNA: TGCGCCAGCAGCAGGGACCCTACGGGGAACACTGAAGCTTTCTTT.

V and J are TRBV4-3 and TRBJ2-5; a possible D gene is TRBD1 (6 bases). V lost 0 bases, J lost 1 base, and 12 bases lay in between. CDR1 is LGHNA, CDR2 YSLEER, per germline. There are 16 residues in the CDR3. The CDR3 sequence is CASSQDRQASQETQYF. DNA for the CDR3: TGCGCCAGCAGCCAAGATCGACAGGCTTCCCAAGAGACCCAGTACTTC.

The gene calls are TRBV12-3 or TRBV12-4 and TRBJ2-3; 8 bases are shared with TRBD2. The junction had 14 bases not matched to a gene; V was cut back by 10 bases and J by 8 bases. The CDR3 loop spans 14 amino acids. For the CDR3, the DNA is TGTGCCACCACCCGGGGGGGGGCGGAGGTTACGCAGTATTTT. It is translated as CATTRGGAEVTQYF.

The chain joins TRBV29-1 to TRBJ2-3; TRBD1 is a possible D gene (5 bases). Germline V CDR1 and CDR2: SQVTM, ANQGSEA. The CDR3 spans 14 residues. The V gene lost 5 bases and the J gene lost 1 base, with 13 bases spanning the gap. CDR3 sequence (DNA): TGCAGCGTTCCGCCCAGGGCTGGCACAGATACGCAGTATTTT. Protein sequence: CSVPPRAGTDTQYF.

The table lists this clonotype with a few counts. The V and J genes are TRBV4-3 and TRBJ1-4; 8 bases agree with TRBD1. V lost 4 bases, J lost 8 bases, and 6 bases stayed unmatched. This CDR3 comprises 14 residues. Germline CDR1 reads LGHNA; CDR2 reads YSLEER. The CDR3 DNA reads TGCGCCAGCAGCCTGGGACAGGTGGAGGAAAAACTGTTTTTT. Amino acid sequence: CASSLGQVEEKLFF.

This clonotype was seen many times. The J gene is TRBJ1-3, the V gene TRBV5-5, with D tentatively TRBD1 (6 bases). Looked up from germline, CDR1 is SGHKS and CDR2 is YYEKEE (reference sequence). The CDR3 has 16 residues. Deletions cut 4 bases from V and 4 bases from J, with 18 bases between. The CDR3 protein is CASSPGGQAPGNTIYF. The CDR3 DNA follows: TGTGCCAGCAGCCCGGGGGGGCAGGCGCCCGGAAACACCATATATTTT.

This clonotype was found a few times. The gene calls are TRBV29-1 and TRBJ2-2, with 16 bases that match TRBD2. Trimming removed 7 bases from V and 0 bases from J; junction bases left unmatched: 5. The germline V gene has CDR1 SQVTM and CDR2 ANQGSEA. CDR3 length: 17 amino acids. CDR3 sequence reads: CSAPGLAGGANTGELFF. DNA of the CDR3: TGCAGCGCCCCGGGACTAGCGGGGGGGGCGAACACCGGGGAGCTGTTTTTT.

The CDR3 DNA is TGTGCCAGCAGCTTAGGCCCTAGCGGGGGCACAGATACGCAGTATTTT. This codes for CASSLGPSGGTDTQYF. This chain connects TRBV7-8 to TRBJ2-3; 9 nucleotides line up with TRBD2. The CDR3 runs 16 residues. Germline trimming cut 1 base from V and 1 base from J; bases unmatched to any gene: 3. Germline V gene lookup returns CDR1 SGHVS and CDR2 FQNEAQ.

Many counts were recorded for this clonotype. The chain couples TRBV7-2 to TRBJ2-1; TRBD2 matches at 11 bases. CDR1 is SGHTA, CDR2 FQGNSA, per germline. Germline trimming cut 4 bases from V and 4 bases from J; bases unmatched to any gene: 3. This CDR3 contains 15 residues. The CDR3: CASSSLAGAYNEQFF. DNA for the CDR3: TGTGCCAGCAGCTCACTAGCGGGGGCATACAATGAGCAGTTCTTC.

There are many counts of this clonotype. The J gene is TRBJ2-1, the V gene TRBV6-1, with 9 bases lining up with TRBD2. The germline CDR1 and CDR2 sequences are MNHNS and SASEGT. V was pared by 5 bases and J by 6 bases, with 8 bases of the junction left unmatched. This CDR3 spans 15 amino acids. CDR3 sequence (DNA): TGTGCCAGCAGTTATTACAGAGCGGGGGGCAATGAGCAGTTCTTC. It translates to CASSYYRAGGNEQFF.